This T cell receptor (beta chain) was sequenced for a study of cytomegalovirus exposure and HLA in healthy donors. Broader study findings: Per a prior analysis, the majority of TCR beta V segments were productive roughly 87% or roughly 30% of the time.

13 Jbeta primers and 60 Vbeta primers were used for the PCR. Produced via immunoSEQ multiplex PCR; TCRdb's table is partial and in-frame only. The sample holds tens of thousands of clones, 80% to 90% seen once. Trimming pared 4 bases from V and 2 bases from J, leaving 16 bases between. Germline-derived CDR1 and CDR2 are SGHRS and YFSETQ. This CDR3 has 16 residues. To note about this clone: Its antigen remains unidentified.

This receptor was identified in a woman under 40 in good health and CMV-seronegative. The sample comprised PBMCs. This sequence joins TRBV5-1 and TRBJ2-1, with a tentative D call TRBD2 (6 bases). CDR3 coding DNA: TGCGCCAGCAGCCTCCGGGACTCGGCCGCCTACAATGAGCAGTTCTTC. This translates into CASSLRDSAAYNEQFF.